A single sample gave rise to the 17 T cell receptor beta chains below, sequenced in a study of blood T cell repertoires in COVID-19. Assay used: immunoSEQ multiplex PCR; TCRdb lists only in-frame clones, some missing. Among 120,000 to 150,000 clones listed, 87% were seen once. Sequences were obtained from peripheral blood. The receptors were gathered from a man between 50 and 59 years old who had recovered from COVID-19.

V is TRBV11-2 and J is TRBJ2-1; D is unclear. The CDR3 consists of 15 residues. The V gene's germline CDR1 is SGHAT and CDR2 FQNNGV. Trimming removed 2 bases from V and 4 bases from J, with 12 bases in between. The CDR3, as DNA: TGTGCCAGCAGCTTAAGCCCCGCGGAATACAATGAGCAGTTCTTC. This codes for CASSLSPAEYNEQFF. Filled out from reference TRBV11-2 and TRBJ2-1, the complete variable domain reads EAGVAQSPRYKIIEKRQSVAFWCNPISGHATLYWYQQILGQGPKLLIQFQNNGVVDDSQLPKDRFSAERLKGVDSTLKIQPAKLEDSAVYLCASSLSPAEYNEQFFGPGTRLTVL.

In DNA form, the CDR3 reads TGTGCCAGCAGTGAGACAGGGGAAAGTGTCTATGGCTACACCTTC. Its translation: CASSETGESVYGYTF. The chain is built from TRBV6-1 and TRBJ1-2; 8 bases are shared with TRBD1. The V segment lost 3 bases and the J segment 4 bases; nucleotides outside the gene matches: 7. Germline V gene sequence: CDR1 MNHNS, CDR2 SASEGT. The CDR3 totals 15 residues.

The chain joins TRBV25-1 to TRBJ1-1; 7 nucleotides agree with TRBD1. The CDR3 is 13 amino acids. Germline assignment: CDR1 MGHDK and CDR2 SYGVNS. V lost 11 bases to trimming and J lost 3 bases; unmatched junction nucleotides: 9. The CDR3 bases are TGTGCCGCCCGTCCCGACAGGGACACTGAAGCTTTCTTT. Protein product: CAARPDRDTEAFF.

The V call is TRBV19, the J call TRBJ2-7, with 7 nucleotides matching TRBD1. Losses at the gene ends were 6 bases for V and 3 bases for J; bases not matched to a gene: 11. The CDR3 runs to 15 residues. The V gene's germline CDR1 is LNHDA and CDR2 SQIVND (reference sequence). In DNA, the CDR3 is TGTGCCAGTAGCGCCTCGGGACAGCGGAGCTACGAGCAGTACTTC. The encoded protein is CASSASGQRSYEQYF.

V gene TRBV15 combines with J gene TRBJ1-2; 7 nucleotides line up with TRBD1. The J segment lost 6 bases and the V segment lost 1 base, leaving 5 bases of the junction unmatched. The length of the CDR3 is 14 residues. Germline V CDR1 and CDR2: LNHNV, YYDKDF (reference sequence). The CDR3 region is CATSRADRENGYTF. CDR3 nucleotide sequence: TGTGCCACCAGCAGAGCAGACAGGGAGAATGGCTACACCTTC. The full variable domain, its missing parts supplied by reference TRBV15 and TRBJ1-2, is DAMVIQNPRYQVTQFGKPVTLSCSQTLNHNVMYWYQQKSSQAPKLLFHYYDKDFNNEADTPDNFQSRRPNTSFCFLDIRSPGLGDTAMYLCATSRADRENGYTFGSGTRLTVV.

This clone has just a few counts. The chain couples TRBV3-1 (or the pseudogene TRBV3-2) to TRBJ2-2; 9 nucleotides align to TRBD2. The CDR3 covers 20 residues. Germline lookup yields CDR1 LGHDT and CDR2 YNNKEL (reference sequence). The V gene end was trimmed by 1 base and the J gene end by 4 bases; junction bases not matched to a gene: 16. Here the CDR3 reads CASSQGRLAALTRGTGELFF. The CDR3 DNA reads TGTGCCAGCAGCCAAGGGAGACTAGCGGCCCTCACGCGGGGCACCGGGGAGCTGTTTTTT.

The rearrangement joins TRBV15 to TRBJ2-1, with D maybe TRBD2 (6 bases). Germline lookup yields CDR1 LNHNV and CDR2 YYDKDF (reference sequence). This CDR3 spans 15 amino acids. V was cut by 0 bases and J by 1 base, with 7 bases left in between. DNA of the CDR3: TGTGCCACCAGCAGAGAGGGGGGATCCTACAATGAGCAGTTCTTC. Protein sequence: CATSREGGSYNEQFF.

This clone appeared once. The rearrangement links TRBV9 to TRBJ2-3, with a weak D call TRBD1 (6 bases). Germline-derived CDR1 and CDR2 are SGDLS and YYNGEE. V shed 0 bases and J shed 5 bases, with 13 bases lying between them. The CDR3 contains 15 residues. CDR3 bases: TGTGCCAGCAGCGTAGCACACAGGGTGGGAGATACGCAGTATTTT. It is translated as CASSVAHRVGDTQYF.

The chain is built from TRBV12-3 or TRBV12-4 and TRBJ2-1; 7 bases align to TRBD1. The CDR3 is made up of 11 amino acids. V was pared by 5 bases and J by 10 bases, with 2 bases of the junction left unmatched. In nucleotides, the CDR3 is TGTGCCAGCAGTCTGGGACAGGAGCAGTTCTTC. It encodes CASSLGQEQFF.

This chain links TRBV4-1 with TRBJ1-4; D may be TRBD1 (5 bases). In germline, CDR1 is MGHRA, CDR2 YSYEKL. V was trimmed by 1 base and J by 4 bases, leaving 13 bases between them. There are 16 residues in the CDR3. The CDR3 spells CASSQGYDSFNEKLFF. The DNA for the CDR3 is TGCGCCAGCAGCCAAGGGTATGACAGCTTTAATGAAAAACTGTTTTTT.

The V and J genes are TRBV27 and TRBJ1-6, with 8 nucleotides matching TRBD1. The CDR3 consists of 16 residues. The V segment lost 1 base and the J segment 6 bases; nucleotides outside the gene matches: 5. Germline V lookup: CDR1 MNHEY, CDR2 SMNVEV (reference sequence). CDR3 region: CASSLLPGGFNSPLHF. CDR3 DNA sequence: TGTGCCAGCAGTTTATTGCCAGGGGGCTTTAATTCACCCCTCCACTTT.

The chain links TRBV13 to TRBJ1-1, with no clear D. CDR1 and CDR2 (germline): PRHDT, FYEKMQ (reference sequence). This CDR3 contains 14 residues. Trimming left V 1 base short and J 0 bases short, with 6 bases between. For the CDR3, the DNA is TGTGCCAGCAGCTTAGACAGACTGAACACTGAAGCTTTCTTT. It translates to CASSLDRLNTEAFF.

V gene TRBV12-3 or TRBV12-4 combines with J gene TRBJ2-7; the match to TRBD1 covers 7 bases. This CDR3 is 13 amino acids long. After removal of 5 bases from V and 4 bases from J, the junction contained 5 bases not matched to a gene. This CDR3 reads CASSGIQGYEQYF. CDR3 DNA sequence: TGTGCCAGCAGTGGGATACAGGGGTACGAGCAGTACTTC.

This chain uses TRBV4-3 with TRBJ2-7, with TRBD2 as a possible D gene (7 bases). The CDR3 is 16 residues long. CDR1 and CDR2 from the germline V gene are LGHNA and YSLEER. V dropped 1 base and J dropped 2 bases, with 15 bases sitting between them. CDR3 bases: TGCGCCAGCAGCCAAGTAGGGGGGGACTTAACCTACGAGCAGTACTTC. Amino acids: CASSQVGGDLTYEQYF.

The rearrangement links TRBV3-1 (or the pseudogene TRBV3-2) to TRBJ1-2; 9 bases align to TRBD1. The CDR3 loop spans 17 amino acids. Germline loops: CDR1 LGHDT, CDR2 YNNKEL (reference sequence). With 1 base clipped from V and 2 bases from J, the junction kept 8 bases outside the gene matches. The CDR3 nucleotides are TGTGCCAGCAGCCAAGGTAGTTTGACAGGGGGGAACTATGGCTACACCTTC. This codes for CASSQGSLTGGNYGYTF.

The rearrangement uses TRBV6-2 or TRBV6-3 and TRBJ2-2, with 7 bases identical to TRBD2. V shed 4 bases, J shed 4 bases, and the junction held 12 bases outside the gene matches. The CDR3 has 17 residues. The V gene's germline CDR1 is MNHEY and CDR2 SVGEGT. The CDR3 region is CASSSEGRVRITGELFF. DNA of the CDR3: TGTGCCAGCAGTTCAGAGGGGAGGGTAAGGATCACCGGGGAGCTGTTTTTT.

V and J are TRBV19 and TRBJ1-5, with 9 positions matching TRBD1. The length of the CDR3 is 14 residues. The germline V gene has CDR1 LNHDA and CDR2 SQIVND (reference sequence). V lost 6 bases and J lost 6; bases outside the gene matches: 6. The CDR3 DNA sequence: TGTGCCAGTAGCGCCACAGGGGGCAGTCAGCCCCAGCATTTT. Translated, it gives CASSATGGSQPQHF. The variable domain in full, with the rest retrieved from reference TRBV19 and TRBJ1-5, is DGGITQSPKYLFRKEGQNVTLSCEQNLNHDAMYWYRQDPGQGLRLIYYSQIVNDFQKGDIAEGYSVSREKKESFPLTVTSAQKNPTAFYLCASSATGGSQPQHFGDGTRLSIL.